This TCR beta chain came from a study of long-term antiretroviral therapy in people with HIV. Study details: The study's earliest collections predate the 2015 immediate-ART recommendation by about a decade.

This clone was recorded once. Its antigen is currently unknown. No donor had fewer than one pre-ART PBMC sample or fewer than two post-ART PBMC samples. Germline CDR1 reads PRHDT; CDR2 reads FYEKMQ (reference sequence). The V end was cut by 3 bases, the J end by 4 bases, with 11 bases between. This CDR3 is 14 amino acids long. At the survey level, the v3.0 immunoSEQ assay was run. Sequencing was performed with immunoSEQ multiplex PCR; in TCRdb, only in-frame clones are kept and a portion is missing. The sample lists 26,000 or so clones; about three quarters were seen once. Study-wide results and limits: Pre-ART clonal expansions dominated every time point's repertoire. Control repertoires displayed wider CDR3 length ranges than the HIV repertoires.

The specimen comprised unsorted PBMCs, sampled 1.5 years before starting antiretroviral therapy. The TCR originated in a man between 18 and 35 years old with HIV. V is TRBV13 and J is TRBJ2-3, with a possible D match to TRBD2 (6 bases). The DNA of the CDR3 is TGTGCCAGCAGCTTTACAGCGGGCGCAGATACGCAGTATTTT. Encoded protein: CASSFTAGADTQYF. Variable domain in full (rest from reference TRBV13 and TRBJ2-3): AAGVIQSPRHLIKEKRETATLKCYPIPRHDTVYWYQQGPGQDPQFLISFYEKMQSDKGSIPDRFSAQQFSDYHSELNMSSLELGDSALYFCASSFTAGADTQYFGPGTRLTVL.